The 17 T cell receptor beta chains below come from one sample, sequenced in a study of Ad26.COV2.S vaccination and SARS-CoV-2 variants. Clones were sequenced by immunoSEQ multiplex PCR, and TCRdb holds only the in-frame ones, with some missing. The sample yields hundreds of thousands of clones, about 90% seen once. Treatment reported: 19 received Ad26.COV2.S at low or high dose, single or two shots; roughly five received placebo; per-sample allocation not given. Collection of the samples took place on day 63 after the first injection of vaccine or placebo. The source was peripheral blood, collected in a trial of Ad26.COV2.S vaccine versus placebo. These receptors were collected from a person aged 18 to 65 who received the Ad26.COV2.S COVID-19 vaccine or a placebo.

The chain links TRBV7-8 to TRBJ1-2, with 11 bases lining up with TRBD1. CDR1 and CDR2 from the germline V gene are SGHVS and FQNEAQ. V shed 5 bases, J shed 7 bases, and the junction held 9 bases outside the gene matches. The CDR3 is 15 residues long. The CDR3 protein is CASSKGDRGSSGYTF. The CDR3 coding sequence is TGTGCCAGCAGCAAGGGGGACAGGGGGTCGTCTGGCTACACCTTC. Drawing the rest from reference TRBV7-8 and TRBJ1-2, the complete variable domain is GAGVSQSPRYKVAKRGQDVALRCDPISGHVSLFWYQQALGQGPEFLTYFQNEAQLDKSGLPSDRFFAERPEGSVSTLKIQRTQQEDSAVYLCASSKGDRGSSGYTFGSGTRLTVV.

The chain combines TRBV13 with TRBJ2-7, with unresolved D. Germline assignment: CDR1 PRHDT and CDR2 FYEKMQ (reference sequence). The CDR3 runs 14 residues. Trimming shortened V by 3 bases and J by 0 bases, and 9 bases separated the two germline ends. DNA of the CDR3: TGTGCCAGCAGCTTCCCCAGGAGCTCCTACGAGCAGTACTTC. It specifies CASSFPRSSYEQYF.

The chain links TRBV3-1 (or the pseudogene TRBV3-2) to TRBJ2-1; D gene ambiguous. The germline CDR1 and CDR2 sequences are LGHDT and YNNKEL (reference sequence). The CDR3 spans 14 residues. V was trimmed by 1 base and J by 8 bases, leaving 12 bases between them. Here the CDR3 reads CASSQGTAVYEQFF. The CDR3 nucleotides read TGTGCCAGCAGCCAAGGGACCGCCGTTTATGAGCAGTTCTTC.

This clone was observed a single time. The chain has TRBV30 and TRBJ1-5; 12 bases are a match to TRBD1. Germline V gives CDR1 GTSNPN, CDR2 SVGIG (reference sequence). V was clipped by 2 bases and J by 7 bases; unmatched bases: 9. The CDR3 consists of 16 residues. The DNA of the CDR3 is TGTGCCTGGAGTACAGGGACAGGGGGCGTCGGACAGCCCCAGCATTTT. This encodes CAWSTGTGGVGQPQHF.

The chain recombines TRBV27 with TRBJ2-3; perhaps TRBD1 as D (8 bases). Looked up from germline, CDR1 is MNHEY and CDR2 is SMNVEV (reference sequence). V was cut by 6 bases and J by 2 bases, with 15 bases left in between. CDR3 size: 15 residues. CDR3 DNA sequence: TGTGCCAGCAGCCCACAGGGGGACTACACAGATACGCAGTATTTT. It encodes CASSPQGDYTDTQYF.

This clone was recorded once. The rearrangement uses TRBV6-2 or TRBV6-3 and TRBJ1-1; tentatively, D is TRBD1 (6 bases). This CDR3 has 16 residues. The V end was cut by 4 bases, the J end by 4 bases, with 19 bases between. Germline lookup yields CDR1 MNHEY and CDR2 SVGEGT. CDR3 residues: CASSWGQGRAGTEAFF. Written as DNA, the CDR3 is TGTGCCAGCAGTTGGGGCCAGGGGAGGGCTGGCACTGAAGCTTTCTTT.

The genes are TRBV29-1 and TRBJ1-2, with D perhaps TRBD1 (6 bases). The germline V gene has CDR1 SQVTM and CDR2 ANQGSEA. The CDR3 sequence is 12 residues long. Trimming left V 3 bases short and J 7 bases short, with 12 bases between. CDR3 protein: CSVDRGAGGYTF. In nucleotides, the CDR3 is TGCAGCGTTGACCGGGGGGCGGGTGGCTACACCTTC. The variable domain in full, with the rest retrieved from reference TRBV29-1 and TRBJ1-2, is SAVISQKPSRDICQRGTSLTIQCQVDSQVTMMFWYRQQPGQSLTLIATANQGSEATYESGFVIDKFPISRPNLTFSTLTVSNMSPEDSSIYLCSVDRGAGGYTFGSGTRLTVV.

The V and J genes are TRBV5-1 and TRBJ1-1; tentatively, D is TRBD1 (5 bases). The CDR3 has 14 residues. Germline V gene data show CDR1 as SGHRS and CDR2 as YFSETQ. V was pared by 4 bases and J by 1 base, with 11 bases between. The CDR3 region has the DNA TGCGCCAGCAGCCTCAGGGCCGAGAACACTGAAGCTTTCTTT. Protein sequence: CASSLRAENTEAFF.

This chain links TRBV21-1 with TRBJ2-3; TRBD1, the table's D call, lacks a check against the DNA. TRBV21-1 is a pseudogene locus. This CDR3 spans 14 amino acids. DNA of the CDR3: TGTGCCAGCAGCAAGGGCAGCCGCACAGATACGCAGTATTTT. Translated: CASSKGSRTDTQYF.

The genes are TRBV18 and TRBJ2-5; 10 bases align to TRBD2. V was pared by 3 bases and J by 5 bases, with 9 bases of the junction left unmatched. The CDR3 runs to 16 residues. Germline V gene data show CDR1 as KGHSH and CDR2 as LQKENI. Here the CDR3 reads CASSPSFGLADETQYF. The CDR3 DNA sequence: TGTGCCAGCTCACCGTCCTTCGGACTAGCGGACGAGACCCAGTACTTC.

The chain links TRBV10-1 to TRBJ1-6; TRBD1 matches at 12 bases. The J segment lost 9 bases and the V segment lost 6 bases, leaving 9 bases of the junction unmatched. The CDR3 runs to 16 residues. Germline CDR1 is WNHNN and CDR2 is SYGVQD (reference sequence). The CDR3: CASRDGTGGAGSPLHF. The CDR3 DNA reads as TGCGCCAGCAGGGATGGGACAGGGGGCGCCGGTTCACCCCTCCACTTT.

V and J are TRBV2 and TRBJ1-2, with D maybe TRBD1 (6 bases). V lost 7 bases to trimming and J lost 10 bases, with 16 bases between them. This CDR3 is 12 amino acids long. Germline assignment: CDR1 SNHLY and CDR2 FYNNEI. The CDR3 DNA is TGTGCCAGCACGACGGGGGCAGGGACCTACACCTTC. Its translation: CASTTGAGTYTF.

In its sample, this clone was seen once. Written as DNA, the CDR3 is TGTGCCAGCTGGGGGGAAGGGCTTGTCTATGGCTACACCTTC. It encodes CASWGEGLVYGYTF. The chain employs TRBV2 and TRBJ1-2; TRBD1 might be the D (5 bases). V was clipped by 8 bases and J by 4 bases, with 17 bases between them. CDR1 is SNHLY, CDR2 FYNNEI, per germline. The CDR3 loop spans 14 amino acids.

V is TRBV3-1 (or the pseudogene TRBV3-2) and J is TRBJ2-6; D gene uncertain. Germline loops: CDR1 LGHDT, CDR2 YNNKEL (reference sequence). The V gene lost 2 bases and the J gene lost 0 bases, with 8 bases spanning the gap. The CDR3 covers 16 residues. The CDR3: CASSQKRSSGANVLTF. The CDR3 DNA reads TGTGCCAGCAGCCAAAAGAGAAGCTCTGGGGCCAACGTCCTGACTTTC.

This chain connects TRBV9 to TRBJ2-7, with D possibly being TRBD1 (6 bases). Trimming stripped 0 bases from V and 0 bases from J, with 10 bases between. The CDR3 is 15 amino acids. CDR1 and CDR2 (germline): SGDLS, YYNGEE. DNA for the CDR3: TGTGCCAGCAGCGTAGAACAGGGTCCCTCCTACGAGCAGTACTTC. Its translation: CASSVEQGPSYEQYF.

This rearrangement joins TRBV3-1 (or the pseudogene TRBV3-2) to TRBJ2-2; D gene ambiguous. The CDR3 has 14 residues. Germline assignment: CDR1 LGHDT and CDR2 YNNKEL (reference sequence). The ends were cut back, 6 bases at V and 1 base at J, with 9 bases in the middle. CDR3 bases: TGTGCCAGCAGACCCCACGGGAACACCGGGGAGCTGTTTTTT. Translation gives CASRPHGNTGELFF.

As DNA, the CDR3 is TGTGCCAGCAGCTTGCGAGGGACCGGGGAAAAACTGTTTTTT. Translating it yields CASSLRGTGEKLFF. This rearrangement joins TRBV7-2 to TRBJ1-4; weak D call: TRBD1 (5 bases). The CDR3 contains 14 residues. Germline V lookup: CDR1 SGHTA, CDR2 FQGNSA. Between the trimmed V and J ends, which lost 3 bases and 8 bases, there was a span of 13 bases.